What follows are 22 T cell receptor beta chains derived from one specimen sequenced in a study of radiation and T cells in renal cell carcinoma. Measured with immunoSEQ multiplex PCR; TCRdb has only the in-frame clones, and not every one. The table has about 150,000 clones, 65% to 90% seen once. Documented time point: blood 4 weeks post-SBRT, at nephrectomy. As to treatment: 15 Gy SBRT to primary tumor, nephrectomy 4 weeks later. The material sequenced was blood, taken from a patient whose treatment included radiotherapy and nephrectomy. The source is a woman aged 45-59 years with renal cell carcinoma.

This clone was observed a few times. This chain joins TRBV30 and TRBJ1-2, with D possibly being TRBD1 (6 bases). CDR1 and CDR2 (germline): GTSNPN, SVGIG (reference sequence). V was clipped by 1 base and J by 8 bases, with 14 bases between them. The CDR3 is 13 residues long. Here the CDR3 DNA reads TGTGCCTGGAGTGCAGGCGTCAGGGGAGGCTACACCTTC. This codes for CAWSAGVRGGYTF. The full variable domain, rest sourced from reference TRBV30 and TRBJ1-2, is SQTIHQWPATLVQPVGSPLSLECTVEGTSNPNLYWYRQAAGRGLQLLFYSVGIGQISSEVPQNLSASRPQDRQFILSSKKLLLSDSGFYLCAWSAGVRGGYTFGSGTRLTVV.

This chain uses TRBV4-3 with TRBJ1-3; D might be TRBD1 (6 bases). CDR3 length equals 13 residues. Germline values: CDR1 LGHNA, CDR2 YSLEER. Trimming pared 4 bases from V and 2 bases from J, leaving 6 bases between. The CDR3 coding sequence is TGCGCCAGCAGCCGGGACACTGGAAACACCATATATTTT. Its translation is CASSRDTGNTIYF.

J is TRBJ2-2 and V is TRBV10-2, with 8 bases identical to TRBD1. This CDR3 comprises 12 residues. V shed 9 bases, J shed 6 bases, and the junction held 3 bases outside the gene matches. Germline CDR1 reads WSHSY; CDR2 reads SAAADI. CDR3 nucleotide sequence: TGCGCCAGTGGACAGGGAGCCGGGGAGCTGTTTTTT. This translates into CASGQGAGELFF.

The rearrangement joins TRBV4-2 to TRBJ1-1; no clear D. Germline CDR1 is LGHNA and CDR2 is YNFKEQ. Trimming shortened V by 3 bases and J by 8 bases, and 7 bases separated the two germline ends. The length of the CDR3 is 11 residues. The CDR3 here is CASSQSLEAFF. CDR3 DNA: TGTGCCAGCAGCCAGTCCCTCGAAGCTTTCTTT.

This chain connects TRBV27 to TRBJ1-2, with TRBD1 matching over 9 bases. From germline, CDR1 is MNHEY and CDR2 SMNVEV (reference sequence). The CDR3 loop spans 15 amino acids. The V segment lost 4 bases and the J segment 6 bases; nucleotides outside the gene matches: 9. The chain's CDR3 is CASSSSRDREDGYTF. The CDR3 DNA follows: TGTGCCAGCAGTTCTTCCCGGGACAGGGAAGATGGCTACACCTTC.

In its sample, this clone was seen once. V and J are TRBV6-4 and TRBJ2-1; the match to TRBD2 covers 12 bases. This CDR3 spans 15 amino acids. From germline, CDR1 is MRHNA and CDR2 SNTAGT. J gave up 9 bases and V 6 bases, and 9 bases lay outside the gene matches. CDR3 protein: CASRILAGGLGEQFF. DNA for the CDR3: TGTGCCAGCAGGATTCTAGCGGGGGGGCTTGGTGAGCAGTTCTTC.

The V gene is TRBV6-5, the J gene TRBJ2-5, with 8 bases identical to TRBD1. The CDR3 spans 13 residues. With 7 bases clipped from V and 5 bases from J, the junction kept 6 bases outside the gene matches. Germline V CDR1 and CDR2: MNHEY, SVGAGI. The CDR3 protein is CASTRQGRETQYF. The CDR3 DNA reads as TGTGCCAGCACCCGACAGGGGAGGGAGACCCAGTACTTC.

This sequence joins TRBV9 and TRBJ2-3; D uncertain. V was clipped by 0 bases and J by 6 bases, with 5 bases between them. The CDR3 contains 12 residues. The germline gives CDR1 SGDLS, CDR2 YYNGEE. The CDR3 protein is CASSVVGDTQYF. Written as DNA, the CDR3 is TGTGCCAGCAGCGTAGTGGGGGATACGCAGTATTTT. Complete variable domain (other parts from reference TRBV9 and TRBJ2-3): DSGVTQTPKHLITATGQRVTLRCSPRSGDLSVYWYQQSLDQGLQFLIQYYNGEERAKGNILERFSAQQFPDLHSELNLSSLELGDSALYFCASSVVGDTQYFGPGTRLTVL.

The chain uses TRBV25-1 and TRBJ2-1; D is possibly TRBD2 (6 bases). Germline-derived CDR1 and CDR2 are MGHDK and SYGVNS. V was shortened by 4 bases and J by 1 base, with 8 bases between the two germline ends. The CDR3 runs 14 residues. The CDR3 reads CASSGEESYNEQFF. In nucleotides, the CDR3 is TGTGCCAGCAGTGGGGAGGAATCCTACAATGAGCAGTTCTTC.

This clone was recorded only once. The rearrangement uses TRBV10-2 and TRBJ2-7; D is unresolved. The CDR3 length is 14 residues. CDR1 is WSHSY and CDR2 is SAAADI in the germline V gene. The V gene lost 3 bases and the J gene lost 0 bases, with 9 bases spanning the gap. CDR3 DNA sequence: TGCGCCAGCAGTGACACGTCAACCTCCTACGAGCAGTACTTC. Its protein is CASSDTSTSYEQYF.

V usage is TRBV7-9 and J usage is TRBJ1-4, with D possibly being TRBD1 (6 bases). Germline V gene sequence: CDR1 SEHNR, CDR2 FQNEAQ (reference sequence). The CDR3 sequence is 14 residues long. The V and J ends lost 5 bases and 7 bases respectively, with 14 bases between them. The CDR3 reads CASSLTGYGEKLFF. The DNA for the CDR3 is TGTGCCAGCAGCCTGACAGGTTATGGTGAAAAACTGTTTTTT.

The chain carries TRBV11-2 and TRBJ2-1; D gene uncertain. Looked up from germline, CDR1 is SGHAT and CDR2 is FQNNGV. CDR3 length: 17 residues. V was clipped by 1 base and J by 7 bases, with 20 bases between them. CDR3: CASSLGLAAGTTNEQFF. In DNA, the CDR3 is TGTGCCAGCAGCTTAGGTTTGGCGGCTGGAACGACGAATGAGCAGTTCTTC.

The chain has TRBV7-9 and TRBJ1-1; D might be TRBD1 (5 bases). The germline gives CDR1 SEHNR, CDR2 FQNEAQ (reference sequence). CDR3 length: 16 residues. Trimming left V 8 bases short and J 0 bases short, with 19 bases between. CDR3 sequence reads: CASGTPGTDMNTEAFF. The CDR3 nucleotides read TGTGCCAGCGGCACTCCTGGGACGGATATGAACACTGAAGCTTTCTTT.

The V and J genes are TRBV7-2 and TRBJ2-5, with 10 bases aligning to TRBD2. The junction had 11 bases not matched to a gene; V was cut back by 5 bases and J by 5 bases. This CDR3 comprises 16 residues. Germline CDR1 is SGHTA and CDR2 is FQGNSA. The CDR3 DNA reads as TGTGCCAGCAGCCCGTCGAGCGGGAGGGCCCGGGAGACCCAGTACTTC. Residues: CASSPSSGRARETQYF.

V is TRBV5-1 and J is TRBJ2-1, with 12 nucleotides matching TRBD1. The CDR3 is 15 amino acids. The trim removed 4 bases at V and 8 bases at J, leaving 7 bases unmatched. Germline CDR1 and CDR2: SGHRS and YFSETQ. In DNA form, the CDR3 reads TGCGCCAGCAGCGACCCGGGACAGGGGGCCTATGAGCAGTTCTTC. This gives the protein CASSDPGQGAYEQFF.

The V gene is TRBV7-2, the J gene TRBJ2-3; 10 bases match TRBD2. CDR3 length: 16 residues. V lost 4 bases and J lost 5; bases outside the gene matches: 9. Germline V gene sequence: CDR1 SGHTA, CDR2 FQGNSA. The CDR3 DNA is TGTGCCAGCAGCTCCGGAGCGGGAGGGCCTAGAGATACGCAGTATTTT. This encodes CASSSGAGGPRDTQYF.

The V call is TRBV7-2, the J call TRBJ1-1; 10 positions match TRBD1. Germline trimming cut 4 bases from V and 3 bases from J; bases unmatched to any gene: 5. This CDR3 is built from 15 residues. Germline CDR1 SGHTA, CDR2 FQGNSA. The CDR3 region has the DNA TGTGCCAGCAGCTCGGGACAGGGGAGATACACTGAAGCTTTCTTT. Protein sequence: CASSSGQGRYTEAFF.

This chain uses TRBV5-1 with TRBJ2-7; TRBD2 aligns across 8 bases. This CDR3 has 14 residues. The junction had 5 bases not matched to a gene; V was cut back by 4 bases and J by 2 bases. Germline loops: CDR1 SGHRS, CDR2 YFSETQ. The CDR3 sequence is CASSLVAGPYEQYF. CDR3 bases: TGCGCCAGCAGCCTCGTAGCGGGGCCCTACGAGCAGTACTTC.

The V call is TRBV7-7, the J call TRBJ2-5; no clear D gene. The CDR3 is 15 residues long. The V end was cut by 2 bases, the J end by 3 bases, with 13 bases between. Germline CDR1 and CDR2: SSHAT and FNYEAQ (reference sequence). CDR3 sequence reads: CASSLSQLTKETQYF. The CDR3 DNA is TGTGCCAGCAGCTTAAGCCAGCTCACTAAAGAGACCCAGTACTTC.

The chain couples TRBV27 to TRBJ2-3; D remains ambiguous. There are 13 residues in the CDR3. The germline V gene has CDR1 MNHEY and CDR2 SMNVEV (reference sequence). Trimming removed 3 bases from V and 0 bases from J, with 4 bases in between. The CDR3, as DNA: TGTGCCAGCAGTTTCTCGAGCACAGATACGCAGTATTTT. This encodes CASSFSSTDTQYF.

This clone was counted a single time. J is TRBJ2-1 and V is TRBV9; no clear D. The CDR3 sequence is 14 residues long. Germline V gene data show CDR1 as SGDLS and CDR2 as YYNGEE. The ends were cut back, 6 bases at V and 5 bases at J, with 15 bases in the middle. The CDR3 loop reads CASTRAPDDNEQFF. In nucleotides, the CDR3 is TGTGCCAGCACCCGGGCGCCAGATGACAATGAGCAGTTCTTC.

This clone was counted between two and nine times. V is TRBV7-2 and J is TRBJ2-7; D is perhaps TRBD2 (6 bases). V lost 2 bases and J lost 5, with 7 bases in between. CDR3 length: 12 residues. Germline V gene sequence: CDR1 SGHTA, CDR2 FQGNSA. As DNA, the CDR3 is TGTGCCAGCAGCTTACCGGGGGACGAGCAGTACTTC. This encodes CASSLPGDEQYF.